The 26 T cell receptor beta chains presented below share a single source sample, sequenced in a study of blood T cell repertoires in COVID-19. Profiled with immunoSEQ multiplex PCR; TCRdb holds only in-frame clones, not every one. Here the sample spans hundreds of thousands of clones, approximately 85% being singletons. The sequenced sample consisted of PBMCs or T cells enriched from blood (not recorded which). Source of these receptors: a man between 25 and 39 years old who had recovered from COVID-19.

The chain has TRBV7-9 and TRBJ2-1; tentative D call: TRBD1 (6 bases). This CDR3 comprises 15 residues. The V gene lost 5 bases and the J gene lost 1 base, with 12 bases spanning the gap. Germline V lookup: CDR1 SEHNR, CDR2 FQNEAQ (reference sequence). Here the CDR3 DNA reads TGTGCCAGCAGCATCTACAGGGTGTCCTACAATGAGCAGTTCTTC. It codes for CASSIYRVSYNEQFF.

This chain connects TRBV7-9 to TRBJ2-2; D perhaps matches TRBD1 (5 bases). Trimming removed 2 bases at V and 6 bases at J, with 19 bases between. This CDR3 has 17 residues. CDR1 is SEHNR, CDR2 FQNEAQ, per germline (reference sequence). CDR3 protein: CASSLSPTGRLPGELFF. The DNA of the CDR3 is TGTGCCAGCAGCTTATCCCCAACAGGACGACTTCCCGGGGAGCTGTTTTTT.

Of note for this clone: Other DNA sequences in the sample encode the same CDR3. The V call is TRBV12-3 or TRBV12-4, the J call TRBJ1-5, with D tentatively TRBD1 (5 bases). Deletions cut 3 bases from V and 7 bases from J, with 10 bases between. This CDR3 region has 13 residues. DNA of the CDR3: TGTGCCAGCAGTTTGGGGGGTCGACAGCCCCAGCATTTT. Amino acid sequence: CASSLGGRQPQHF.

This chain connects TRBV25-1 to TRBJ2-5; D uncertain. Germline-derived CDR1 and CDR2 are MGHDK and SYGVNS. The CDR3 contains 16 residues. Between the trimmed V and J ends, which lost 1 base and 1 base, there was a span of 13 bases. CDR3 sequence: CASSELWNSPQETQYF. In DNA form, the CDR3 reads TGTGCCAGCAGTGAATTGTGGAACAGCCCCCAAGAGACCCAGTACTTC.

The chain recombines TRBV19 with TRBJ1-2, with 8 bases that match TRBD1. Trimming took 7 bases from V and 3 from J; bases not matched to a gene: 7. There are 14 residues in the CDR3. From germline, CDR1 is LNHDA and CDR2 SQIVND (reference sequence). CDR3 sequence: CASKPGGVYYGYTF. CDR3 DNA: TGTGCCAGTAAACCAGGGGGCGTCTACTATGGCTACACCTTC. The entire variable domain, with the rest obtained from reference TRBV19 and TRBJ1-2, is as follows: DGGITQSPKYLFRKEGQNVTLSCEQNLNHDAMYWYRQDPGQGLRLIYYSQIVNDFQKGDIAEGYSVSREKKESFPLTVTSAQKNPTAFYLCASKPGGVYYGYTFGSGTRLTVV.

The CDR3 loop reads CASSLNRGRTDTQYF. CDR3 DNA sequence: TGTGCCAGCAGCTTAAACAGGGGGAGGACAGATACGCAGTATTTT. The V gene is TRBV7-3, the J gene TRBJ2-3, with TRBD1 identical over 8 bases. V lost 1 base and J lost 3; bases outside the gene matches: 3. Germline V lookup: CDR1 SGHTA, CDR2 FQGTGA. There are 15 residues in the CDR3.

The CDR3 here is CASTSGVEQYF. The CDR3 nucleotides read TGCGCCAGCACCAGCGGCGTGGAGCAGTACTTC. J is TRBJ2-7 and V is TRBV5-1; D is possibly TRBD2 (5 bases). In germline, CDR1 is SGHRS, CDR2 YFSETQ. This CDR3 comprises 11 residues. Trimming took off 6 bases at V and 7 bases at J, with 11 bases between the two ends.

The CDR3 spells CASSRDRGLYQPQHF. The CDR3 DNA reads as TGTGCCAGTAGCCGGGACAGGGGTTTGTATCAGCCCCAGCATTTT. The V and J genes are TRBV19 and TRBJ1-5; 10 nucleotides align to TRBD1. This CDR3 comprises 15 residues. Germline V CDR1 and CDR2: LNHDA, SQIVND (reference sequence). The trim removed 6 bases at V and 5 bases at J, leaving 7 bases unmatched.

The V call is TRBV4-3, the J call TRBJ1-2, with 7 bases matching TRBD1. The CDR3 loop spans 14 amino acids. Germline loops: CDR1 LGHNA, CDR2 YSLEER. The junction had 7 bases not matched to a gene; V was cut back by 0 bases and J by 9 bases. CDR3 nucleotides: TGCGCCAGCAGCCAAGAACTGGGACAGTTGCGCTACACCTTC. It yields the protein CASSQELGQLRYTF.

The V and J genes are TRBV29-1 and TRBJ2-7; D may be TRBD2 (6 bases). The CDR3 totals 12 residues. Germline V lookup: CDR1 SQVTM, CDR2 ANQGSEA. V was shortened by 5 bases and J by 5 bases, with 13 bases between the two germline ends. In nucleotides, the CDR3 is TGCAGCGTTCGCGGGGCCGGCGACGAGCAGTACTTC. Amino acid sequence: CSVRGAGDEQYF.

This clone has only one observation. J is TRBJ2-5 and V is TRBV20-1; D call uncertain. The CDR3 totals 11 residues. V was cut by 5 bases and J by 1 base, with 5 bases left in between. The germline gives CDR1 DFQATT, CDR2 SNEGSKA (reference sequence). The CDR3 protein is CSAPPQETQYF. CDR3 DNA: TGCAGTGCTCCTCCCCAAGAGACCCAGTACTTC.

The chain employs TRBV5-1 and TRBJ1-4; D gene ambiguous. This CDR3 is built from 15 residues. V was cut by 0 bases and J by 5 bases, with 11 bases left in between. Germline assignment: CDR1 SGHRS and CDR2 YFSETQ. The CDR3 bases are TGCGCCAGCAGCTTGGCCGTCCGAGAGAATGAAAAACTGTTTTTT. It encodes CASSLAVRENEKLFF.

The chain recombines TRBV2 with TRBJ2-3; no clear D gene. CDR3 length equals 14 residues. Germline CDR1 reads SNHLY; CDR2 reads FYNNEI. Trimming cost V 10 bases and J 4 bases, with 18 bases left between them. The CDR3 here is CATQMYPQADTQYF. The CDR3, as DNA: TGTGCCACCCAAATGTACCCTCAGGCAGATACGCAGTATTTT.

This clone has just a few counts. The rearrangement links TRBV27 to TRBJ1-6, with a tentative D call TRBD1 (6 bases). Germline V gene lookup returns CDR1 MNHEY and CDR2 SMNVEV (reference sequence). Trimming stripped 1 base from V and 6 bases from J, with 10 bases between. This CDR3 has 15 amino acids. DNA for the CDR3: TGTGCCAGCAGTTTATGGGGCAGGGGTAATTCACCCCTCCACTTT. Its protein product is CASSLWGRGNSPLHF.

This chain connects TRBV19 to TRBJ1-5; TRBD1 matches at 8 bases. Germline V gene data show CDR1 as LNHDA and CDR2 as SQIVND (reference sequence). This CDR3 spans 16 amino acids. The V and J ends lost 4 bases and 0 bases, in that order; junction bases with no gene match: 5. The CDR3 reads CASSRTGTYSNQPQHF. For the CDR3, the DNA is TGTGCCAGTAGTAGGACAGGGACGTATAGCAATCAGCCCCAGCATTTT.

CDR3 sequence reads: CACTGQGLNQPQHF. The DNA for the CDR3 is TGTGCCTGCACGGGGCAGGGACTTAATCAGCCCCAGCATTTT. The V gene is TRBV6-5, the J gene TRBJ1-5; a possible D gene is TRBD1 (5 bases). This CDR3 contains 14 residues. The V gene's germline CDR1 is MNHEY and CDR2 SVGAGI. The V end lost 11 bases, the J end lost 4 bases, and 18 bases lay between the germline ends.

The chain couples TRBV6-5 to TRBJ1-1; D call uncertain. Germline V lookup: CDR1 MNHEY, CDR2 SVGAGI. CDR3 length: 13 amino acids. Deletions cut 5 bases from V and 8 bases from J, with 15 bases between. CDR3 DNA sequence: TGTGCCAGCAGTCTCGAGATGGGCACCGAAGCTTTCTTT. It codes for CASSLEMGTEAFF.

The chain combines TRBV28 with TRBJ1-2, with 9 bases that match TRBD1. Germline CDR1 MDHEN, CDR2 SYDVKM. J lost 2 bases, V lost 6 bases, and 4 bases had no gene match. The CDR3 extends over 14 amino acids. The CDR3 here is CASRSTGGNYGYTF. CDR3 nucleotides: TGTGCCAGCAGATCCACAGGGGGCAACTATGGCTACACCTTC.

The chain carries TRBV11-1 and TRBJ2-3; unclear D gene. Germline values: CDR1 SGHAT, CDR2 FQDESV (reference sequence). V was clipped by 5 bases and J by 4 bases, with 10 bases between them. The CDR3 loop spans 13 amino acids. CDR3 loop: CASSLNLADTQYF. CDR3 coding DNA: TGTGCCAGCAGCCTGAACTTGGCAGATACGCAGTATTTT.

The chain employs TRBV18 and TRBJ2-7, with D possibly being TRBD2 (6 bases). This CDR3 has 14 residues. Germline lookup yields CDR1 KGHSH and CDR2 LQKENI. V was shortened by 6 bases and J by 2 bases, with 14 bases between the two germline ends. Written as DNA, the CDR3 is TGTGCCAGCTCTCGCGGGACGGCCACCTACGAGCAGTACTTC. Translated, it gives CASSRGTATYEQYF. The full variable domain, completed using reference TRBV18 and TRBJ2-7, is NAGVMQNPRHLVRRRGQEARLRCSPMKGHSHVYWYRQLPEEGLKFMVYLQKENIIDESGMPKERFSAEFPKEGPSILRIQQVVRGDSAAYFCASSRGTATYEQYFGPGTRLTVT.

This chain links TRBV27 with TRBJ2-7; TRBD2 might be the D (5 bases). Germline values: CDR1 MNHEY, CDR2 SMNVEV (reference sequence). CDR3 length: 14 residues. Trimming shortened V by 1 base and J by 2 bases, and 9 bases separated the two germline ends. Here the CDR3 reads CASSLLGSPYEQYF. DNA for the CDR3: TGTGCCAGCAGTTTATTAGGGAGCCCCTACGAGCAGTACTTC.

In this sample, this clone turned up a few times. The chain carries TRBV2 and TRBJ2-5; weak D call: TRBD1 (5 bases). V was cut by 4 bases and J by 7 bases, with 13 bases left in between. There are 13 residues in the CDR3. Germline CDR1 SNHLY, CDR2 FYNNEI. The CDR3 sequence is CASSADLRGTQYF. Here the CDR3 DNA reads TGTGCCAGCAGTGCAGACCTAAGGGGGACCCAGTACTTC. Variable domain in full (rest from reference TRBV2 and TRBJ2-5): EPEVTQTPSHQVTQMGQEVILRCVPISNHLYFYWYRQILGQKVEFLVSFYNNEISEKSEIFDDQFSVERPDGSNFTLKIRSTKLEDSAMYFCASSADLRGTQYFGPGTRLLVL.

The rearrangement uses TRBV7-6 and TRBJ2-5; 10 bases match TRBD1. The V gene's germline CDR1 is SGHVS and CDR2 FNYEAQ. Trimming at V came to 5 bases and at J to 5 bases, leaving 14 bases not matched to a gene. CDR3 length: 17 amino acids. The CDR3 DNA reads as TGTGCCAGCAGCCGGACAGGGGGTTCTCTAGCCCCGGAGACCCAGTACTTC. Translation gives CASSRTGGSLAPETQYF.

V gene TRBV7-2 combines with J gene TRBJ1-5; 7 nucleotides match TRBD1. The CDR3 covers 13 residues. V shed 5 bases, J shed 7 bases, and the junction held 5 bases outside the gene matches. Germline CDR1 is SGHTA and CDR2 is FQGNSA. The CDR3 nucleotides read TGTGCCAGCAGCACCCAGGGGGTGCAGCCCCAGCATTTT. Translation gives CASSTQGVQPQHF.

This chain links TRBV24-1 with TRBJ2-3; maybe TRBD1 (7 bases). Trimming removed 4 bases from V and 1 base from J, with 17 bases in between. This CDR3 is 17 amino acids long. Germline lookup yields CDR1 KGHDR and CDR2 SFDVKD. This chain's CDR3 is CATSESGGKGGTDTQYF. The DNA for the CDR3 is TGTGCCACCAGTGAATCAGGGGGGAAGGGTGGCACAGATACGCAGTATTTT.

The chain joins TRBV10-3 to TRBJ1-1; possible D gene TRBD1, 6 bases. V dropped 3 bases and J dropped 12 bases, with 8 bases sitting between them. CDR3 length: 10 residues. CDR1 and CDR2 from the germline V gene are ENHRY and SYGVKD. The CDR3 protein is CAISEDRTFF. CDR3 nucleotide sequence: TGTGCCATCAGTGAAGACAGGACTTTCTTT.